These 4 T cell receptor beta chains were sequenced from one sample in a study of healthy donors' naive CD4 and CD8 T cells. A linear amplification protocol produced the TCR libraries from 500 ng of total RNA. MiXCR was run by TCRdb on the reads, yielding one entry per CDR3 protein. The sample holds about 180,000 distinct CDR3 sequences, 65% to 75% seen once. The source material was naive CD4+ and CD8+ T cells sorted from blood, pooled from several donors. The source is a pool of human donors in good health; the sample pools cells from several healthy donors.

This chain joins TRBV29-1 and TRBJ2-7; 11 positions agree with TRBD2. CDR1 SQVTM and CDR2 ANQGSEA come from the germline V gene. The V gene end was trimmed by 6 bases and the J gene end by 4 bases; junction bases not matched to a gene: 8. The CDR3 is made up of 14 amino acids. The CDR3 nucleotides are TGCAGCGTGCAACTAGCGGGAGTGGAGTACGAGCAGTACTTC. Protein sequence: CSVQLAGVEYEQYF.

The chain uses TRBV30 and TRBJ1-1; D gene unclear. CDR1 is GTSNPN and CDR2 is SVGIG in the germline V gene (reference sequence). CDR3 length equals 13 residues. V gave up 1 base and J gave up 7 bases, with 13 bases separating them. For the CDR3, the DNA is TGTGCCTGGAGTGCGGCGAGGGTCGATGAAGCTTTCTTT. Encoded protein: CAWSAARVDEAFF.

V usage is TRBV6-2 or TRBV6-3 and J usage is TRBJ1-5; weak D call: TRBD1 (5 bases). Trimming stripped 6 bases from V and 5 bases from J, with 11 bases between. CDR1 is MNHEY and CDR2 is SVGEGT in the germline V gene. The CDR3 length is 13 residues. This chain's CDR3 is CASRRDGYQPQHF. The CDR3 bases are TGTGCCAGCAGGAGGGACGGTTATCAGCCCCAGCATTTT.

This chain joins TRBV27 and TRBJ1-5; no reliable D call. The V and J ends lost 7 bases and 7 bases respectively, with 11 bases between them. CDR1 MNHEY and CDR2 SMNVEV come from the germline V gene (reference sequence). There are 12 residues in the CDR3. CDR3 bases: TGTGCCAGCAAAAGACCGGGGCAGCCCCAGCATTTT. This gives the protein CASKRPGQPQHF.